This T cell receptor (beta chain) derives from a study of CD8 T cells in Susac syndrome. RNA amounts of 0.5 to 1 ug underwent reverse transcription with random hexamers. Multiplex PCR with immunoSEQ amplified the TCR beta CDR3 across 54 Vbeta and 13 Jbeta. One entry per CDR3 protein results from TCRdb running MiXCR on the immunoSEQ multiplex PCR reads. This table has some 130,000 distinct CDR3 sequences, 90% to 95% appearing once. TCR beta from blood CD8+ and CD4+ T cells was sequenced. Specimen: CD4+ T cells from PBMCs. This receptor was identified in a human donor in good health.

The CDR3 DNA reads as TGTGCCAGCAGCCCTTACTACGATGGCTACACCTTC. It codes for CASSPYYDGYTF. This chain uses TRBV7-2 with TRBJ1-2; D is unresolved. Germline lookup yields CDR1 SGHTA and CDR2 FQGNSA. The CDR3 is 12 amino acids. V was trimmed by 5 bases and J by 6 bases, leaving 10 bases between them.